This record concerns one T cell receptor beta chain sequence. Original handling: Reference gene primer amplification yielded estimated nucleated cell counts. Clones were read by immunoSEQ multiplex PCR, and TCRdb kept only the in-frame ones, dropping some. The V and J calls and clone size are taken from that table; D and trimming were inferred from the DNA. The sample contains about 250,000 clones, around four fifths of which appear only once. The data were taken from a study of blood T cell repertoires in COVID-19. Study overall: Material from acute and convalescent COVID-19 was sourced from the United States, Italy and Spain. The analysed material was cDNA or gDNA that came from T cells, B-cell-depleted T cells, or PBMCs.

The clonotype comes from a woman in her 70s with acute or convalescent COVID-19. Material: peripheral blood.

CDR3 DNA: TGTGCCAGCAGCCGGGGGACCTCAGATACGCAGTATTTT. Translated: CASSRGTSDTQYF. V is TRBV7-9 and J is TRBJ2-3; weak D call: TRBD2 (6 bases). The length of the CDR3 is 13 residues. Trimming left V 5 bases short and J 4 bases short, with 10 bases between. Looked up from germline, CDR1 is SEHNR and CDR2 is FQNEAQ (reference sequence).